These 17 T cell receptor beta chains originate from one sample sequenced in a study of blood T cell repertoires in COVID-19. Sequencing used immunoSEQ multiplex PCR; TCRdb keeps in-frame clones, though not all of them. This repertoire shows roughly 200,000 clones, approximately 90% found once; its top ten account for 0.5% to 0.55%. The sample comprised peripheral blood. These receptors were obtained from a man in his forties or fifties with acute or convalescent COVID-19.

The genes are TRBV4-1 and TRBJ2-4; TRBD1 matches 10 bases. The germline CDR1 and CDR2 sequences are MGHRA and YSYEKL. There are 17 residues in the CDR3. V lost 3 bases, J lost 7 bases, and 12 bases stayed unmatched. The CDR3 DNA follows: TGCGCCAGCAGCCAGCGAACACTGACAGGGGGCGCGAACATTCAGTACTTC. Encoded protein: CASSQRTLTGGANIQYF.

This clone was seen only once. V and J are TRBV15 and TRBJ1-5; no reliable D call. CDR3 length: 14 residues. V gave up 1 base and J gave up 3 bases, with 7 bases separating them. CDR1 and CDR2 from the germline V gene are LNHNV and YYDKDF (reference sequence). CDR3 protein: CATSRGALNQPQHF. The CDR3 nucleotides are TGTGCCACCAGCAGAGGGGCACTCAATCAGCCCCAGCATTTT.

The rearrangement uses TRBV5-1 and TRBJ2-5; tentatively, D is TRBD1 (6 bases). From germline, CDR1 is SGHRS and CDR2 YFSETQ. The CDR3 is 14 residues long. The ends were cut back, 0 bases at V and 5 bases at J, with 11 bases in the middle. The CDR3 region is CASSLEQGTETQYF. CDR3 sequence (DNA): TGCGCCAGCAGCTTGGAACAGGGAACCGAGACCCAGTACTTC.

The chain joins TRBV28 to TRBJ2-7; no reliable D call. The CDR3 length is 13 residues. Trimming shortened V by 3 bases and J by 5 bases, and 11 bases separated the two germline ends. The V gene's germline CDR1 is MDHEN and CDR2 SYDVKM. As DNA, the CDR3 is TGTGCCAGCAGTTTCAGAGGTCTGAACGAGCAGTACTTC. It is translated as CASSFRGLNEQYF.

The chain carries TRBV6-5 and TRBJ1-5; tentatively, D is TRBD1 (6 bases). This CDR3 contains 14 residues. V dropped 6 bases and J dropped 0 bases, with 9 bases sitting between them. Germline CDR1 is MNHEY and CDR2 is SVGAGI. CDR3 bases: TGTGCCAGCAGGGACAGACATAGCAATCAGCCCCAGCATTTT. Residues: CASRDRHSNQPQHF.

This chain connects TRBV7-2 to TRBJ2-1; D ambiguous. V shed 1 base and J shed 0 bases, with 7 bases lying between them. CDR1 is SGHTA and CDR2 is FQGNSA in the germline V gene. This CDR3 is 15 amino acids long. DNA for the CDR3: TGTGCCAGCAGCTTAGTGCCCAGCTCCTACAATGAGCAGTTCTTC. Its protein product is CASSLVPSSYNEQFF.

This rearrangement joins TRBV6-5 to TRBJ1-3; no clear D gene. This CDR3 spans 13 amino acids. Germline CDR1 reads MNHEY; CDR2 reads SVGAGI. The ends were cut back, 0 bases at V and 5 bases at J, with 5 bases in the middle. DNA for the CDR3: TGTGCCAGCAGTTACTCGGCCCGAAACACCATATATTTT. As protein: CASSYSARNTIYF.

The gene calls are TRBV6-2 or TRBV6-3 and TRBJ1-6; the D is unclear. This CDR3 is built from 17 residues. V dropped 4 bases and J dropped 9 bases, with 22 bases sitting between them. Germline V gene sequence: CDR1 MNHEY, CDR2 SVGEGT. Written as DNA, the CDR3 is TGTGCCAGCAGTTCCCCGGGCGGCTTAACTGCGGGTTCACCCCTCCACTTT. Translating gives CASSSPGGLTAGSPLHF.

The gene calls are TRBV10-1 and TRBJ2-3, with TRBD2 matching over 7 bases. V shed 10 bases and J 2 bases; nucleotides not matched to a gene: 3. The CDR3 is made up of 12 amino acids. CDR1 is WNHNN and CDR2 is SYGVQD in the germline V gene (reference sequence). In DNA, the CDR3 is TGCGCCACCAGCGGGGTCACAGATACGCAGTATTTT. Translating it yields CATSGVTDTQYF.

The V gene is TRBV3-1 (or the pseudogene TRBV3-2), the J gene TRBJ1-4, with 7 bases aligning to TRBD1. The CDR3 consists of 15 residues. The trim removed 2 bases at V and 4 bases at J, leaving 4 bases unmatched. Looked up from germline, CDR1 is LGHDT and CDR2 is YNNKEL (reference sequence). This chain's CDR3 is CASSQRGPDNEKLFF. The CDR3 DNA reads TGTGCCAGCAGCCAAAGGGGGCCCGATAATGAAAAACTGTTTTTT.

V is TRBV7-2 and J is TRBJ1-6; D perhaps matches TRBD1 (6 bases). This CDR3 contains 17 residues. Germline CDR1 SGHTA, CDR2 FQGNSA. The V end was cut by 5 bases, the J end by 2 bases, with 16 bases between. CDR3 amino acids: CASSRVGGATYNSPLHF. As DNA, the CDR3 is TGTGCCAGCAGCCGCGTTGGGGGGGCGACCTATAATTCACCCCTCCACTTT.

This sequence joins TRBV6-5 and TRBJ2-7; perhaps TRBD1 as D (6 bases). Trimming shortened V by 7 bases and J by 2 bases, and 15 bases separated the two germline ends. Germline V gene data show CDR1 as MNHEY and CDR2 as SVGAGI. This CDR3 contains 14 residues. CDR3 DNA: TGTGCCAGCACTTTGGATGGACAGACCTACGAGCAGTACGTC. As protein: CASTLDGQTYEQYV.

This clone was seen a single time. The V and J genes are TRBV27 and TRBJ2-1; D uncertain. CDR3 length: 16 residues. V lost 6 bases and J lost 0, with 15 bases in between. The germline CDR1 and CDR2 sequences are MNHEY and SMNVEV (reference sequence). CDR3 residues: CASSHPPPSSYNEQFF. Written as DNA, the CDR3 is TGTGCCAGCAGCCACCCTCCCCCGAGCTCCTACAATGAGCAGTTCTTC.

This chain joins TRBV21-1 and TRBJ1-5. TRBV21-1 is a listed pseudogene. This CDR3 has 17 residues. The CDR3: CASSRVSSWERNQPQHF. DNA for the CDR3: TGTGCCAGCAGCAGGGTCAGCAGTTGGGAGCGCAATCAGCCCCAGCATTTT.

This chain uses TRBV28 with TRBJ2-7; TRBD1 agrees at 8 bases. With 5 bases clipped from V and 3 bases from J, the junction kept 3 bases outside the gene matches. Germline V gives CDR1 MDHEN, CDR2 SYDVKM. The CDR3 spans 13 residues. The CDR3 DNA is TGTGCCAGCAGTCCCGGACAGGGCTACGAGCAGTACGTC. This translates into CASSPGQGYEQYV.

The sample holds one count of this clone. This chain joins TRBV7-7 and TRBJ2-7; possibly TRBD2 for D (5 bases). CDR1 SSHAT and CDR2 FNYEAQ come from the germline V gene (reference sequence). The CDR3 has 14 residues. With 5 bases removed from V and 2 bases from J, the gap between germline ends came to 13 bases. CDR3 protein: CASSPRGLAYEQYF. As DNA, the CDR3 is TGTGCCAGCAGCCCAAGAGGACTGGCCTACGAGCAGTACTTC. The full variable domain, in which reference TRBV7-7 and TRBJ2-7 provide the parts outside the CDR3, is GAGVSQSPRYKVTKRGQDVTLRCDPISSHATLYWYQQALGQGPEFLTYFNYEAQPDKSGLPSDRFSAERPEGSISTLTIQRTEQRDSAMYRCASSPRGLAYEQYFGPGTRLTVT.

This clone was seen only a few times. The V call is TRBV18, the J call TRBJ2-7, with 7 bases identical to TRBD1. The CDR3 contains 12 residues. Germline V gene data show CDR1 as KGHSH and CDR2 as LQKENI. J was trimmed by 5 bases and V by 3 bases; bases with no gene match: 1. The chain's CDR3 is CASSPQGDEQYV. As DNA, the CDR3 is TGTGCCAGCTCACCTCAGGGGGACGAGCAGTACGTC.